This TCR beta chain was observed in a study of cytotoxic CD8 clonotypes in ibrutinib-treated CLL. Whole-study findings and limits: Baseline clonality exceeded age-matched healthy donors and tracked circulating CD8+ T-cell counts. Progressing patients had sampling times that differed from those of sustained-remission patients. Clonality increased at ibrutinib response and stayed stable in sustained remission. At progression, however, it fell back toward baseline.

Trimming removed 3 bases from V and 6 bases from J; junction bases left unmatched: 12. The CDR3 runs to 19 residues. Germline V gene sequence: CDR1 SGHRS, CDR2 YFSETQ. A word on this clone: Its antigen is currently unknown.

Libraries were prepared by immunoSEQ multiplex PCR; TCRdb keeps only in-frame clonotypes and omits some of them. The sample includes some 300,000 clones, about 77% of them seen just once. The V gene is TRBV5-1, the J gene TRBJ2-2; 15 nucleotides line up with TRBD2. This clonotype was obtained from a human donor with chronic lymphocytic leukemia. This specimen consisted of PBMCs, obtained before ibrutinib treatment. CDR3 protein: CASSSGLAGGPYGSGELFF. The CDR3 bases are TGCGCCAGCAGCTCCGGACTAGCGGGAGGGCCTTACGGCTCCGGGGAGCTGTTTTTT.